A selection of T cell receptor beta chains follows, all from one sample in a study of T cells after yellow fever vaccination. TCRdb passed the 5' RACE reads through MiXCR, listing each CDR3 protein once. The table shows some 220,000 distinct CDR3 sequences, with more than 3% occurring only once. Here the sequenced sample was CD4+ T cells sorted from PBMCs, taken 10 days after the yellow fever booster vaccination. These receptors came from a man aged 18 to 30 who received the YFV17D yellow fever vaccine. The CDR3 runs from the conserved cysteine through the conserved F or W. The order of the fields is D gene, J gene, V gene, clone size, CDR3 protein, CDR3 DNA. D genes are given only for firm matches. Part of the rows lack a size; the others show once, few, many or a class for expanded clones.

NA,TRBJ2-3,TRBV3-1,few,CASSQESVAGRTDTQYF,TGTGCCAGCAGCCAAGAATCGGTGGCAGGGCGAACAGATACGCAGTATTTT
NA,TRBJ1-6,TRBV7-3,many,CASSLRGLGSPLHF,TGTGCCAGCAGCTTACGGGGGTTGGGTTCACCCCTCCACTTT
NA,TRBJ1-2,TRBV20-1,NA,CSARVRDGLEGYTF,TGCAGTGCTAGGGTTAGGGACGGGTTGGAAGGCTACACCTTC
NA,TRBJ2-7,TRBV20-1,many,CSAGRDTYEQYF,TGCAGTGCTGGGAGGGACACGTACGAGCAGTACTTC
NA,TRBJ2-5,TRBV7-2,many,CASSWEGWKTQYF,TGTGCCAGCAGCTGGGAAGGGTGGAAGACCCAGTACTTC
NA,TRBJ2-1,TRBV5-1,few,CASSWDTSYNEQFF,TGCGCCAGCAGCTGGGATACGTCCTACAATGAGCAGTTCTTC
NA,TRBJ1-2,TRBV28,NA,CASSLGLADYGYTF,TGTGCCAGCAGTTTGGGCCTTGCCGACTATGGCTACACCTTC
NA,TRBJ1-1,TRBV7-9,NA,CASSESGRNTEAFF,TGTGCCAGCAGCGAATCGGGGCGGAACACTGAAGCTTTCTTT
NA,TRBJ1-5,TRBV28,many,CASSAGSNIGQPQHF,TGTGCCTCCTCGGCCGGTTCTAATATTGGTCAGCCCCAGCATTTT
NA,TRBJ1-2,TRBV6-6,NA,CASSLGAWGGYGYTF,TGTGCCAGCAGTTTAGGGGCATGGGGAGGCTATGGCTACACCTTC
TRBD2,TRBJ2-5,TRBV5-1,few,CASSPTSGEETQYF,TGCGCCAGCAGCCCTACTAGCGGGGAAGAGACCCAGTACTTC
NA,TRBJ1-1,TRBV12-3/TRBV12-4,NA,CASSSDVGNTEAFF,TGTGCCAGCAGTTCGGACGTGGGGAACACTGAAGCTTTCTTT
NA,TRBJ2-3,TRBV7-2,NA,CASSLVPGLMGGTDTQYF,TGTGCCAGCAGCTTAGTCCCTGGCCTAATGGGGGGCACAGATACGCAGTATTTT
TRBD2,TRBJ2-1,TRBV20-1,many,CSAASRTGGHSEQFF,TGCAGTGCCGCCTCTAGAACGGGGGGGCATAGTGAGCAGTTCTTC
NA,TRBJ2-2,TRBV11-2,NA,CASSSLRGRNTGELFF,TGTGCCAGCAGCTCACTCAGGGGCAGGAACACCGGGGAGCTGTTTTTT
NA,TRBJ2-2,TRBV24-1,many,CATSDPQGFPGELFF,TGTGCCACCAGTGATCCCCAGGGGTTCCCCGGGGAGCTGTTTTTT
NA,TRBJ1-3,TRBV20-1,few,CSAKKSSGNTIYF,TGCAGTGCTAAGAAATCCTCTGGAAACACCATATATTTT
TRBD1,TRBJ1-1,TRBV5-6,NA,CASSGTGTGRSGAFF,TGTGCCAGCAGCGGAACCGGGACAGGCCGTTCGGGGGCTTTCTTT
TRBD2,TRBJ2-5,TRBV9,NA,CASSVGVAGVQETQYF,TGTGCCAGCAGCGTAGGAGTAGCGGGTGTCCAAGAGACCCAGTACTTC
NA,TRBJ2-3,TRBV5-1,many,CASSSDGRTFTDTQYF,TGCGCCAGCAGCTCGGACGGACGGACATTCACAGATACGCAGTATTTT
NA,TRBJ2-2,TRBV11-3,many,CASSLDSFDNGELFF,TGTGCCAGCAGCTTAGATAGTTTCGATAACGGGGAGCTGTTTTTT
TRBD2,TRBJ2-5,TRBV12-3/TRBV12-4,many,CASSFLASGAETQYF,TGTGCCAGCAGTTTTCTAGCTAGCGGGGCGGAGACCCAGTACTTC
NA,TRBJ1-1,TRBV18,many,CASSPRQNTEAFF,TGTGCCAGCTCGCCCCGGCAGAACACTGAAGCTTTCTTT
NA,TRBJ1-3,TRBV20-1,many,CSASGGDGGNTIYF,TGCAGTGCTTCGGGAGGCGACGGGGGAAACACCATATATTTT
NA,TRBJ2-3,TRBV7-6,NA,CASSAYVTGRVSDTQYF,TGTGCCAGCAGCGCGTATGTAACAGGGAGGGTTTCAGATACGCAGTATTTT
NA,TRBJ1-2,TRBV6-5,many,CASSYSGAYGYTF,TGTGCCAGCAGTTACTCGGGGGCCTATGGCTACACCTTC
NA,TRBJ1-5,TRBV5-1,few,CASRTGDNQPQHF,TGCGCCAGCCGTACCGGGGACAATCAGCCCCAGCATTTT
TRBD2,TRBJ2-2,TRBV27,NA,CASTLLAGGQDGELFF,TGTGCCAGCACCCTCTTAGCGGGGGGGCAGGACGGGGAGCTGTTTTTT
TRBD1,TRBJ1-1,TRBV6-1,few,CASSVSDRGQAFF,TGTGCCAGCAGTGTTTCTGACAGGGGGCAAGCTTTCTTT
NA,TRBJ1-1,TRBV7-2,many,CASSSIKGGNTEAFF,TGTGCCAGCAGCTCTATTAAGGGGGGAAACACTGAAGCTTTCTTT
NA,TRBJ2-2,TRBV4-3,many,CASSQDWAAVGTGELFF,TGCGCCAGCAGCCAAGATTGGGCGGCGGTTGGGACCGGGGAGCTGTTTTTT